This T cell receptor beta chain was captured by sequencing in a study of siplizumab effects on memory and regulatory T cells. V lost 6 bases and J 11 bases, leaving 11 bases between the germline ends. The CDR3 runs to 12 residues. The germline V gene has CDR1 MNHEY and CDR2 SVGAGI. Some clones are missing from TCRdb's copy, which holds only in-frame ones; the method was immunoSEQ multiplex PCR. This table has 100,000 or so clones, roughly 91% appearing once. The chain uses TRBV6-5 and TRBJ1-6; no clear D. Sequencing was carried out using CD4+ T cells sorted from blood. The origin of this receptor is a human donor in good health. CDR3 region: CASSFPRAPLHF. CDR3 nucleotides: TGTGCCAGCAGCTTCCCTAGAGCACCCCTCCACTTT.